The clone carrying this TCR beta chain has a handful of counts. The CDR3 sequence is 19 residues long. V lost 4 bases to trimming and J lost 0 bases, with 19 bases between them. Germline V gene lookup returns CDR1 SGHVS and CDR2 FNYEAQ. The data derive from a study of T cells in Graves' hyperthyroidism and ophthalmopathy. Patients were aged 18 to 65, had disease duration under 2 months, and had newly diagnosed hyperthyroidism. The study based diagnoses on clinical symptoms, serum thyroxine and TRAb, thyroid ultrasound and orbital computed tomography. There were TCR beta CDR3 regions amplified from RNA transcripts. First-round RT-PCR targeting the TCR CDR3 was performed with the HTBI primer set. TCRdb passed the multiplex PCR reads through MiXCR, listing each CDR3 protein once. The sample has around 560,000 distinct CDR3 sequences, roughly a sixth seen once.

This chain uses TRBV7-6 with TRBJ1-6; D is undetermined. The source material was blood. The sequence was collected from a woman aged 18-29 years with Graves' hyperthyroidism. In nucleotides, the CDR3 is TGTGCCAGCAGCTCAACAACTCGCCTCGAGAGCTCCTATAATTCACCCCTCCACTTT. Protein product: CASSSTTRLESSYNSPLHF.